This TCR beta chain emerged from a study of human T cells and chemical hapten exposure. One entry per CDR3 protein results from TCRdb running MiXCR on the RACE reads. The sample yields more than 250,000 distinct CDR3 sequences, around 7% seen once. Trimming left V 7 bases short and J 3 bases short, with 13 bases between. The CDR3 contains 14 residues. CDR1 MNHNS and CDR2 SASEGT come from the germline V gene. This sample's time point: pre-sensitization, week 0. Stated treatment: therapeutic diphenylcyclopropenone sensitization with weekly scalp DPC. This chain connects TRBV6-1 to TRBJ1-3; D remains unclear. The sequence was obtained from a young man with alopecia areata. Some clones in this sample may be carry-over from other donors' samples. The source was whole blood, collected in connection with sensitization to the hapten diphenylcyclopropenone (DPC). Here the CDR3 reads CASKEAVFGNTIYF. The CDR3 DNA is TGTGCCAGCAAGGAGGCGGTTTTTGGAAACACCATATATTTT.